This T cell receptor beta chain stems from a study of shared clonotypes between healthy human individuals. Study-wide findings and caveats: The represented genetic and exposure-history diversity was limited by the small number of donors.

The germline gives CDR1 SGHAT, CDR2 FQNNGV. This CDR3 has 17 amino acids. Trimming at V came to 1 base and at J to 5 bases, leaving 10 bases not matched to a gene. A note on this clone: Its antigen is still unknown.

The assay was immunoSEQ multiplex PCR, and TCRdb's table has in-frame clones only and misses some. The sample lists some 1 million clones, about 75% seen once, with approximately 1.5% in the top ten. In the CD4+ fraction, cells were divided into CD45RA+ naive and CD45RA-negative memory subsets. Sequenced input: memory CD4+ T cells sorted from blood. Sample subset: CD45RA-negative fraction. The V gene is TRBV11-2, the J gene TRBJ2-1; 8 bases line up with TRBD2. The sequence was collected from a man aged 18 to 35 in good health. The CDR3 nucleotides are TGTGCCAGCAGCTTAGCCGGACTGATTAGCGGGAACAATGAGCAGTTCTTC. Its translation: CASSLAGLISGNNEQFF. The whole variable domain, filled in from reference TRBV11-2 and TRBJ2-1, reads EAGVAQSPRYKIIEKRQSVAFWCNPISGHATLYWYQQILGQGPKLLIQFQNNGVVDDSQLPKDRFSAERLKGVDSTLKIQPAKLEDSAVYLCASSLAGLISGNNEQFFGPGTRLTVL.